The 32 T cell receptor beta chains presented below share a single source sample, sequenced in a study of blood T cell repertoires in COVID-19. Profiled with immunoSEQ multiplex PCR; TCRdb holds only in-frame clones, not every one. The data show 340,000 or so clones, around 90% seen once. The sequenced material came from peripheral blood. These receptors came from a man in his fifties or sixties with active or convalescent COVID-19.

The V call is TRBV6-5, the J call TRBJ1-1, with D possibly TRBD1 on 6 matching bases. The CDR3 has 15 residues. Germline V CDR1 and CDR2: MNHEY, SVGAGI. Trimming shortened V by 0 bases and J by 0 bases, and 8 bases separated the two germline ends. The CDR3 region is CASSYSRGLNTEAFF. The CDR3 region has the DNA TGTGCCAGCAGTTACTCGAGGGGGTTGAACACTGAAGCTTTCTTT.

The chain recombines TRBV7-2 with TRBJ1-2, with TRBD1 as a possible D gene (6 bases). The CDR3 consists of 14 residues. Trimming took 5 bases from V and 4 from J, leaving 14 bases between them. Germline V gives CDR1 SGHTA, CDR2 FQGNSA. DNA for the CDR3: TGTGCCAGCAGCCCTTACAGGGCTGGCTATGGCTACACCTTC. Its translation: CASSPYRAGYGYTF. Full variable domain (rest looked up from reference TRBV7-2 and TRBJ1-2): GAGVSQSPSNKVTEKGKDVELRCDPISGHTALYWYRQSLGQGLEFLIYFQGNSAPDKSGLPSDRFSAERTGGSVSTLTIQRTQQEDSAVYLCASSPYRAGYGYTFGSGTRLTVV.

The chain recombines TRBV6-5 with TRBJ1-5; D gene ambiguous. This CDR3 has 14 amino acids. Trimming stripped 10 bases from V and 2 bases from J, with 15 bases between. The germline V gene encodes CDR1 MNHEY and CDR2 SVGAGI. The CDR3 is CATPWRRGNQPQHF. Here the CDR3 DNA reads TGTGCCACCCCATGGAGGCGGGGCAATCAGCCCCAGCATTTT.

The CDR3 reads CAWSRTGLNQPQHF. For the CDR3, the DNA is TGTGCCTGGAGTCGGACAGGGTTAAATCAGCCCCAGCATTTT. This chain connects TRBV30 to TRBJ1-5, with 8 bases identical to TRBD1. The trim removed 2 bases at V and 4 bases at J, leaving 4 bases unmatched. Germline V gives CDR1 GTSNPN, CDR2 SVGIG (reference sequence). This CDR3 spans 14 amino acids. The entire variable domain, with the rest obtained from reference TRBV30 and TRBJ1-5, is as follows: SQTIHQWPATLVQPVGSPLSLECTVEGTSNPNLYWYRQAAGRGLQLLFYSVGIGQISSEVPQNLSASRPQDRQFILSSKKLLLSDSGFYLCAWSRTGLNQPQHFGDGTRLSIL.

The chain recombines TRBV3-1 (or the pseudogene TRBV3-2) with TRBJ2-1, with TRBD1 identical over 12 bases. Germline CDR1 is LGHDT and CDR2 is YNNKEL (reference sequence). J gave up 7 bases and V 1 base, and 8 bases lay outside the gene matches. The CDR3 has 17 residues. The CDR3 nucleotides read TGTGCCAGCAGCCAAGGTCTTCGGGACAGGGGGCGGAATGAGCAGTTCTTC. As protein: CASSQGLRDRGRNEQFF.

This rearrangement joins TRBV6-6 to TRBJ2-7, with 8 bases that match TRBD1. CDR1 is MNHNY, CDR2 SVGAGI, per germline (reference sequence). This CDR3 region has 15 residues. V shed 4 bases and J 5 bases; nucleotides not matched to a gene: 10. This CDR3 is CASSFRTGKIHEQYF. The CDR3 DNA reads as TGTGCCAGCAGTTTCCGGACAGGGAAAATCCACGAGCAGTACTTC.

V gene TRBV28 combines with J gene TRBJ1-2; 11 bases are shared with TRBD1. Trimming removed 6 bases from V and 2 bases from J; junction bases left unmatched: 5. The CDR3 sequence is 15 residues long. In germline, CDR1 is MDHEN, CDR2 SYDVKM. The CDR3 reads CASSLGTGGNYGYTF. CDR3 DNA sequence: TGTGCCAGCAGCTTGGGGACAGGGGGGAACTATGGCTACACCTTC.

The CDR3 DNA reads as TGTGCCAGCAGCCCCCGACTAGCGAACACAGATACGCAGTATTTT. This translates into CASSPRLANTDTQYF. The chain has TRBV9 and TRBJ2-3; 8 bases are shared with TRBD2. This CDR3 contains 15 residues. CDR1 is SGDLS and CDR2 is YYNGEE in the germline V gene. J was trimmed by 2 bases and V by 4 bases; bases with no gene match: 6.

This chain joins TRBV27 and TRBJ1-1; D gene ambiguous. The germline CDR1 and CDR2 sequences are MNHEY and SMNVEV (reference sequence). V gave up 0 bases and J gave up 1 base, with 6 bases separating them. There are 14 residues in the CDR3. CDR3 nucleotide sequence: TGTGCCAGCAGTTTATCCCCAGAGAACACTGAAGCTTTCTTT. Translation: CASSLSPENTEAFF.

This chain connects TRBV7-2 to TRBJ2-7, with D unclear. Trimming shortened V by 0 bases and J by 3 bases, and 6 bases separated the two germline ends. The CDR3 totals 13 residues. Germline V lookup: CDR1 SGHTA, CDR2 FQGNSA. As DNA, the CDR3 is TGTGCCAGCAGCTTAGCGACTTTCTACGAGCAGTACTTC. Protein: CASSLATFYEQYF.

The CDR3 region is CASSETGASSYEQYF. The CDR3 DNA follows: TGCGCCAGCAGCGAGACAGGGGCTTCCTCCTACGAGCAGTACTTC. The V call is TRBV5-1, the J call TRBJ2-7, with 8 bases lining up with TRBD1. This CDR3 is built from 15 residues. The ends lost 4 bases at V and 0 bases at J; junction bases unmatched: 6. CDR1 is SGHRS and CDR2 is YFSETQ in the germline V gene. Full variable domain (missing parts from reference TRBV5-1 and TRBJ2-7): KAGVTQTPRYLIKTRGQQVTLSCSPISGHRSVSWYQQTPGQGLQFLFEYFSETQRNKGNFPGRFSGRQFSNSRSEMNVSTLELGDSALYLCASSETGASSYEQYFGPGTRLTVT.

This clone was counted a few times. The chain carries TRBV5-1 and TRBJ1-5, with a possible D match to TRBD1 (6 bases). Trimming took off 2 bases at V and 5 bases at J, with 11 bases between the two ends. CDR1 is SGHRS and CDR2 is YFSETQ in the germline V gene. CDR3 length: 14 amino acids. The CDR3 coding sequence is TGCGCCAGCAGCTTACAGGGTGGTCATCAGCCCCAGCATTTT. As protein: CASSLQGGHQPQHF.

The rearrangement links TRBV25-1 to TRBJ2-7; weak D call: TRBD2 (5 bases). V lost 6 bases and J lost 0, with 15 bases in between. The CDR3 is made up of 15 amino acids. Germline V CDR1 and CDR2: MGHDK, SYGVNS. CDR3 region: CASRQPGGTSYEQYF. For the CDR3, the DNA is TGTGCCAGCAGGCAGCCCGGAGGCACCTCCTACGAGCAGTACTTC.

The chain carries TRBV30 and TRBJ1-2, with no clear D. V was cut by 8 bases and J by 4 bases, with 20 bases left in between. The CDR3 has 14 amino acids. The germline V gene has CDR1 GTSNPN and CDR2 SVGIG (reference sequence). The CDR3 region is CAGGRPLESYGYTF. Written as DNA, the CDR3 is TGTGCCGGAGGGCGGCCGCTGGAGAGCTATGGCTACACCTTC. Looking up the rest from reference TRBV30 and TRBJ1-2 gives the full variable domain: SQTIHQWPATLVQPVGSPLSLECTVEGTSNPNLYWYRQAAGRGLQLLFYSVGIGQISSEVPQNLSASRPQDRQFILSSKKLLLSDSGFYLCAGGRPLESYGYTFGSGTRLTVV.

The chain employs TRBV4-3 and TRBJ1-2, with 7 bases aligning to TRBD1. Germline values: CDR1 LGHNA, CDR2 YSLEER. There are 14 residues in the CDR3. Unmatched junction bases numbered 8, after V lost 4 bases and J lost 6 bases. CDR3 coding DNA: TGCGCCAGCAGCCTAACGACAGGGTTAGATGGCTACACCTTC. Its protein is CASSLTTGLDGYTF.

This rearrangement joins TRBV3-1 (or the pseudogene TRBV3-2) to TRBJ1-3, with D tentatively TRBD1 (5 bases). CDR1 LGHDT and CDR2 YNNKEL come from the germline V gene (reference sequence). Trimming took 2 bases from V and 4 from J, leaving 18 bases between them. This CDR3 spans 17 amino acids. CDR3 nucleotides: TGTGCCAGCAGCCAAAAGGCAGGAGGGGCCTGGGGAAACACCATATATTTT. Translation: CASSQKAGGAWGNTIYF.

This clone was detected only a few times. This chain uses TRBV14 with TRBJ2-1; TRBD1 is a possible D gene (6 bases). V lost 3 bases to trimming and J lost 16 bases, with 13 bases between them. This CDR3 region has 11 residues. Germline loops: CDR1 SGHDN, CDR2 FVKESK. In DNA form, the CDR3 reads TGTGCCAGCAGCCACGGGACACTATCCTTCTTC. Amino acids: CASSHGTLSFF.

The V call is TRBV5-4, the J call TRBJ1-2; TRBD1 matches at 8 bases. The V gene end was trimmed by 6 bases and the J gene end by 0 bases; junction bases not matched to a gene: 7. This CDR3 is 15 amino acids long. Germline CDR1 and CDR2: SGHNT and YYREEE (reference sequence). Here the CDR3 DNA reads TGTGCCAGCACCTTACAGGGGGGAGCTAACTATGGCTACACCTTC. It encodes CASTLQGGANYGYTF.

This clone has at least ten counts. V gene TRBV7-2 combines with J gene TRBJ2-7; the match to TRBD1 covers 9 bases. From germline, CDR1 is SGHTA and CDR2 FQGNSA. CDR3 length: 15 residues. With V trimmed by 3 bases and J by 3 bases, 6 bases remained unmatched. CDR3 residues: CASSFDRGRVYEQYF. The CDR3 DNA reads as TGTGCCAGCAGCTTTGACAGGGGGAGAGTCTACGAGCAGTACTTC.

The chain carries TRBV7-9 and TRBJ2-7, with TRBD2 as a possible D gene (5 bases). The CDR3 spans 15 residues. V was pared by 1 base and J by 0 bases, with 10 bases between. Germline CDR1 and CDR2: SEHNR and FQNEAQ (reference sequence). The CDR3 sequence is CASSLGTGISYEQYF. DNA of the CDR3: TGTGCCAGCAGCTTAGGGACGGGGATCTCCTACGAGCAGTACTTC.

This chain uses TRBV10-3 with TRBJ1-5; D gene uncertain. This CDR3 has 12 amino acids. Trimming removed 3 bases from V and 4 bases from J, with 4 bases in between. Germline CDR1 reads ENHRY; CDR2 reads SYGVKD. CDR3 in amino acids: CAISDLNQPQHF. CDR3 sequence (DNA): TGTGCCATCAGTGATCTTAATCAGCCCCAGCATTTT.

The V call is TRBV5-1, the J call TRBJ1-2, with unresolved D. The CDR3 has 15 amino acids. Per germline, CDR1 SGHRS and CDR2 YFSETQ. Trimming removed 5 bases from V and 3 bases from J, with 17 bases in between. The CDR3 DNA is TGCGCCAGCAGAGCGGACCCGGCCCCTCACTATGGCTACACCTTC. Translating gives CASRADPAPHYGYTF.

This clone was counted a few times. V and J are TRBV6-1 and TRBJ2-5, with D tentatively TRBD2 (5 bases). Germline assignment: CDR1 MNHNS and CDR2 SASEGT. Trimming pared 2 bases from V and 9 bases from J, leaving 19 bases between. The CDR3 consists of 15 residues. This chain's CDR3 is CASSEWSGSKRAQYF. The CDR3 DNA sequence: TGTGCCAGCAGTGAATGGTCAGGCTCGAAGAGGGCCCAGTACTTC.

This clone was seen once. The gene calls are TRBV2 and TRBJ2-7; TRBD1 aligns across 9 bases. Germline loops: CDR1 SNHLY, CDR2 FYNNEI. V was clipped by 4 bases and J by 2 bases; unmatched bases: 6. The CDR3 has 15 amino acids. The CDR3 here is CASSGTGGLTYEQYF. For the CDR3, the DNA is TGTGCCAGCAGTGGAACAGGGGGCCTTACCTACGAGCAGTACTTC. The whole variable domain, filled in from reference TRBV2 and TRBJ2-7, reads EPEVTQTPSHQVTQMGQEVILRCVPISNHLYFYWYRQILGQKVEFLVSFYNNEISEKSEIFDDQFSVERPDGSNFTLKIRSTKLEDSAMYFCASSGTGGLTYEQYFGPGTRLTVT.

J is TRBJ1-6 and V is TRBV20-1, with D perhaps matching TRBD1 (6 bases). Germline-derived CDR1 and CDR2 are DFQATT and SNEGSKA (reference sequence). Trimming cost V 6 bases and J 9 bases, with 18 bases left between them. CDR3 length: 14 residues. The CDR3 reads CSASNTGIGSPLHF. CDR3 nucleotide sequence: TGCAGTGCAAGTAACACAGGGATAGGTTCACCCCTCCACTTT.

V is TRBV19 and J is TRBJ2-2; 11 positions match TRBD1. The germline V gene encodes CDR1 LNHDA and CDR2 SQIVND (reference sequence). The CDR3 consists of 18 residues. V gave up 8 bases and J gave up 7 bases; unmatched junction bases: 18. DNA for the CDR3: TGTGCCAGTTTTTCCCCCAAAACCGGGACAGGGGGAGTCGGGGAGCTGTTTTTT. As protein: CASFSPKTGTGGVGELFF.

V gene TRBV9 combines with J gene TRBJ2-3, with 8 bases that match TRBD2. V shed 4 bases and J 0 bases; nucleotides not matched to a gene: 4. This CDR3 comprises 15 residues. The germline V gene has CDR1 SGDLS and CDR2 YYNGEE. The CDR3 spells CASSRPSGSTDTQYF. The CDR3 region has the DNA TGTGCCAGCAGCCGACCTAGCGGGAGCACAGATACGCAGTATTTT.

The chain is built from TRBV30 and TRBJ2-1, with D possibly matching TRBD1 (6 bases). This CDR3 has 17 amino acids. The germline V gene encodes CDR1 GTSNPN and CDR2 SVGIG (reference sequence). The V end was cut by 3 bases, the J end by 4 bases, with 22 bases between. The CDR3 sequence: CAWSVLGGARTYNEQFF. DNA of the CDR3: TGTGCCTGGAGCGTCCTTGGGGGCGCGAGAACGTACAATGAGCAGTTCTTC.

The chain recombines TRBV6-5 with TRBJ1-4; D gene uncertain. The CDR3 runs to 15 residues. Per the germline V gene, CDR1 is MNHEY and CDR2 is SVGAGI. Trimming left V 2 bases short and J 4 bases short, with 11 bases between. CDR3 bases: TGTGCCAGCAGTTACCGTCTTGGAGTTAATGAAAAACTGTTTTTT. Encoded protein: CASSYRLGVNEKLFF.

This sequence joins TRBV7-2 and TRBJ2-7; a weak D match, TRBD1 (5 bases). Per germline, CDR1 SGHTA and CDR2 FQGNSA. Trimming removed 5 bases from V and 1 base from J, with 15 bases in between. This CDR3 has 15 amino acids. The CDR3: CASSPVLGPSYEQYF. The CDR3 nucleotides are TGTGCCAGCAGCCCCGTACTGGGGCCGTCCTACGAGCAGTACTTC.

The rearrangement joins TRBV28 to TRBJ1-2; 7 bases are shared with TRBD1. This CDR3 comprises 17 residues. V trimming: 1 base; J trimming: 4 bases; junction bases outside the gene matches: 12. Looked up from germline, CDR1 is MDHEN and CDR2 is SYDVKM. This CDR3 reads CASSLFTGAGQSYGYTF. CDR3 DNA: TGTGCCAGCAGTTTATTCACAGGGGCGGGACAGTCCTATGGCTACACCTTC.

Details on this clone: The sample holds other DNA sequences that translate to the same CDR3. The CDR3, as DNA: TGCGCCAGCAGCTTGGCGGGACAGGGTTTCAATGAGCAGTTCTTC. Translated: CASSLAGQGFNEQFF. J is TRBJ2-1 and V is TRBV5-1; 9 positions agree with TRBD1. CDR3 size: 15 residues. J lost 6 bases, V lost 0 bases, and 4 bases had no gene match. Germline CDR1 reads SGHRS; CDR2 reads YFSETQ.